The 24 T cell receptor beta chains reported below all come from one sample, sequenced in a study of blood T cell repertoires in COVID-19 (dated by TCRdb to about 2020). The method was the immunoSEQ multiplex PCR assay. Here the immuneACCESS table is served through TCRdb, limited to in-frame sequences with V and J called. Missing clones are a known gap in these copies; in checked studies unresolved V genes cover under half, and the rest lacks a known reason. Here the sample has about 150,000 clones; about 80% occur a single time. The ten most abundant clones make up approximately 30% of the sample. The sample was peripheral blood. The source of these receptors is a woman aged 60 to 75 with acute or convalescent COVID-19.

The rearrangement links TRBV15 to TRBJ1-2, with 9 bases identical to TRBD1. Germline V gene lookup returns CDR1 LNHNV and CDR2 YYDKDF (reference sequence). This CDR3 comprises 16 residues. V gave up 0 bases and J gave up 4 bases; unmatched junction bases: 6. The CDR3 sequence is CATSRDRDRAIYGYTF. CDR3 bases: TGTGCCACCAGCAGAGATCGGGACAGGGCGATCTATGGCTACACCTTC.

This clone was counted a single time. The chain links TRBV3-1 (or the pseudogene TRBV3-2) to TRBJ1-5; D not resolved. V lost 0 bases and J 1 base, leaving 19 bases between the germline ends. Germline V gives CDR1 LGHDT, CDR2 YNNKEL (reference sequence). The CDR3 has 19 residues. CDR3 DNA: TGTGCCAGCAGCCAAGATCCGTTGTTCTCGGGAGTGAGCAATCAGCCCCAGCATTTT. Amino acid sequence: CASSQDPLFSGVSNQPQHF.

CDR3 loop: CASTAAESAYNSPLHF. In nucleotides, the CDR3 is TGTGCCAGCACGGCGGCGGAATCGGCCTATAATTCACCCCTCCACTTT. The chain links TRBV9 to TRBJ1-6; D ambiguous. This CDR3 is 16 amino acids long. Deletions cut 6 bases from V and 2 bases from J, with 15 bases between. The germline V gene encodes CDR1 SGDLS and CDR2 YYNGEE.

This chain joins TRBV7-9 and TRBJ2-1; D may be TRBD2 (5 bases). Germline-derived CDR1 and CDR2 are SEHNR and FQNEAQ (reference sequence). The CDR3 contains 17 residues. Trimming removed 5 bases at V and 1 base at J, with 18 bases between. The CDR3 nucleotides are TGTGCCAGCAGCCCCAGAGGGCGGGCAAGTTCCTACAATGAGCAGTTCTTC. Translated: CASSPRGRASSYNEQFF.

The chain recombines TRBV28 with TRBJ1-6; no clear D. Germline values: CDR1 MDHEN, CDR2 SYDVKM. V was cut by 2 bases and J by 8 bases, with 10 bases left in between. This CDR3 is built from 14 residues. The CDR3 protein is CASSLGVGDSPLHF. Written as DNA, the CDR3 is TGTGCCAGCAGTTTAGGGGTCGGGGATTCACCCCTCCACTTT.

The chain combines TRBV2 with TRBJ2-3; TRBD1 might be the D (6 bases). CDR3 length: 14 residues. Germline loops: CDR1 SNHLY, CDR2 FYNNEI. The V gene lost 7 bases and the J gene lost 2 bases, with 13 bases spanning the gap. The CDR3 sequence is CASIPGQATDTQYF. DNA for the CDR3: TGTGCCAGCATTCCGGGACAAGCCACAGATACGCAGTATTTT.

This rearrangement joins TRBV2 to TRBJ1-1; TRBD1 matches at 8 bases. The V segment lost 7 bases and the J segment 6 bases; nucleotides outside the gene matches: 10. Germline V gives CDR1 SNHLY, CDR2 FYNNEI. This CDR3 contains 14 residues. The CDR3 bases are TGTGCCAGCACCCAACAGGGGGTGGGGGCTGAAGCTTTCTTT. Its translation is CASTQQGVGAEAFF.

This clone was detected a few times. Relative to the germline gene, one junction end is altered; a read error may explain this. The chain uses TRBV6-5 and TRBJ1-6, with TRBD1 as a possible D gene (5 bases). Germline V gene data show CDR1 as MNHEY and CDR2 as SVGAGI. The CDR3 runs 15 residues. CDR3 loop: CASSDSRVRNSPLHF. Written as DNA, the CDR3 is TGTGCCAGCAGTGACTCCAGGGTTCGAAATTCACCCCTCCACTTT.

This clone was detected only a few times. V usage is TRBV3-1 (or the pseudogene TRBV3-2) and J usage is TRBJ2-2; 7 positions agree with TRBD1. CDR3 size: 15 residues. Trimming at V came to 7 bases and at J to 2 bases, leaving 7 bases not matched to a gene. Looked up from germline, CDR1 is LGHDT and CDR2 is YNNKEL (reference sequence). The CDR3 is CASTTGQLNTGELFF. The CDR3, as DNA: TGTGCCAGCACCACGGGACAGCTAAACACCGGGGAGCTGTTTTTT.

This chain connects TRBV6-5 to TRBJ1-2, with 7 bases matching TRBD1. This CDR3 spans 15 amino acids. The germline V gene has CDR1 MNHEY and CDR2 SVGAGI. The junction had 14 bases not matched to a gene; V was cut back by 5 bases and J by 8 bases. CDR3 bases: TGTGCCAGCAGTCGTTCCTCCGACAGGGTCTACGGCTACACCTTC. This sequence encodes CASSRSSDRVYGYTF.

The rearrangement joins TRBV19 to TRBJ1-1; maybe TRBD1 (5 bases). The CDR3 loop spans 15 amino acids. Germline V gene sequence: CDR1 LNHDA, CDR2 SQIVND (reference sequence). Trimming removed 2 bases from V and 6 bases from J, with 16 bases in between. The DNA of the CDR3 is TGTGCCAGTAGTATACGTGCCGGCAGGGCCGCTGAAGCTTTCTTT. It yields the protein CASSIRAGRAAEAFF.

The chain carries TRBV7-3 and TRBJ2-3; D gene unclear. CDR1 is SGHTA, CDR2 FQGTGA, per germline. The CDR3 totals 13 residues. V lost 0 bases and J 6 bases, leaving 7 bases between the germline ends. This CDR3 is CASSLTGSDTQYF. CDR3 sequence (DNA): TGTGCCAGCAGCTTAACGGGCAGCGATACGCAGTATTTT.

This rearrangement joins TRBV7-2 to TRBJ1-4; D gene uncertain. CDR3 length equals 13 residues. V gave up 5 bases and J gave up 5 bases, with 9 bases separating them. The germline gives CDR1 SGHTA, CDR2 FQGNSA. The CDR3: CASSSPNNEKLFF. In DNA, the CDR3 is TGTGCCAGCAGCAGCCCTAACAATGAAAAACTGTTTTTT.

The chain is built from TRBV7-9 and TRBJ1-3; no definite D call. The ends were cut back, 5 bases at V and 3 bases at J, with 14 bases in the middle. The length of the CDR3 is 15 residues. The germline V gene has CDR1 SEHNR and CDR2 FQNEAQ (reference sequence). The CDR3 region is CASSPPAGDGNTIYF. The CDR3 DNA follows: TGTGCCAGCAGCCCGCCAGCGGGTGATGGAAACACCATATATTTT.

The rearrangement joins TRBV7-9 to TRBJ1-2, with D perhaps TRBD1 (5 bases). Trimming removed 7 bases from V and 7 bases from J, with 19 bases in between. Germline loops: CDR1 SEHNR, CDR2 FQNEAQ (reference sequence). The CDR3 sequence is 14 residues long. CDR3: CASTRSLGQLGYTF. The CDR3 nucleotides are TGTGCCAGCACCCGCTCGTTGGGGCAGCTTGGCTACACCTTC. The complete variable domain, with remaining parts taken from reference TRBV7-9 and TRBJ1-2, reads DTGVSQNPRHKITKRGQNVTFRCDPISEHNRLYWYRQTLGQGPEFLTYFQNEAQLEKSRLLSDRFSAERPKGSFSTLEIQRTEQGDSAMYLCASTRSLGQLGYTFGSGTRLTVV.

The chain has TRBV7-3 and TRBJ2-3, with 13 positions matching TRBD2. CDR1 and CDR2 from the germline V gene are SGHTA and FQGTGA. The CDR3 is 16 amino acids. The trim removed 5 bases at V and 3 bases at J, leaving 5 bases unmatched. The DNA of the CDR3 is TGTGCCAGCAGCCCAGGGGGACTAGCGGGGACAGATACGCAGTATTTT. It is translated as CASSPGGLAGTDTQYF.

J is TRBJ1-4 and V is TRBV4-2; the match to TRBD1 covers 11 bases. Trimming at V came to 4 bases and at J to 7 bases, leaving 11 bases not matched to a gene. The CDR3 runs to 17 residues. From germline, CDR1 is LGHNA and CDR2 YNFKEQ. The CDR3 sequence is CASSPSRTGGEGEKLFF. CDR3 in DNA: TGTGCCAGCAGCCCCTCGCGGACAGGGGGCGAGGGTGAAAAACTGTTTTTT.

This chain links TRBV19 with TRBJ1-4, with D uncertain. The CDR3 is 16 residues long. V lost 5 bases and J 2 bases, leaving 15 bases between the germline ends. From germline, CDR1 is LNHDA and CDR2 SQIVND (reference sequence). The CDR3 sequence: CASSSSWSGTNEKLFF. The CDR3 nucleotides read TGTGCCAGTAGTTCATCTTGGAGCGGGACTAATGAAAAACTGTTTTTT.

The chain uses TRBV19 and TRBJ1-1; 7 nucleotides line up with TRBD1. Germline trimming cut 7 bases from V and 10 bases from J; bases unmatched to any gene: 12. The CDR3 runs to 13 residues. Germline V CDR1 and CDR2: LNHDA, SQIVND (reference sequence). This CDR3 reads CASTVDRVGAAFF. The CDR3 bases are TGTGCCAGTACCGTTGACAGGGTTGGCGCAGCTTTCTTT.

The J gene is TRBJ2-7, the V gene TRBV18; D is uncertain. The CDR3 length is 13 residues. CDR1 and CDR2 (germline): KGHSH, LQKENI. V shed 3 bases and J shed 1 base, with 7 bases lying between them. The CDR3 loop is CASSPSVSYEQYF. The CDR3, as DNA: TGTGCCAGCTCACCGTCGGTTTCCTACGAGCAGTACTTC.

CDR3 loop: CASSEAGFYNEQFF. The CDR3 nucleotides read TGCGCCAGCAGTGAAGCGGGCTTCTACAATGAGCAGTTCTTC. V is TRBV10-1 and J is TRBJ2-1, with D perhaps matching TRBD2 (6 bases). V was shortened by 3 bases and J by 3 bases, with 9 bases between the two germline ends. The CDR3 covers 14 residues. Per germline, CDR1 WNHNN and CDR2 SYGVQD (reference sequence).

V gene TRBV5-1 combines with J gene TRBJ1-2; perhaps TRBD1 as D (6 bases). The CDR3 length is 16 residues. V lost 1 base and J lost 0, with 13 bases in between. Germline CDR1 and CDR2: SGHRS and YFSETQ. The CDR3 nucleotides read TGCGCCAGCAGCTTGATGGCGGACAGCGCTAACTATGGCTACACCTTC. This codes for CASSLMADSANYGYTF.

This clone was observed once. The chain employs TRBV18 and TRBJ1-1; 11 positions match TRBD1. The J segment lost 4 bases and the V segment lost 5 bases, leaving 3 bases of the junction unmatched. Germline V CDR1 and CDR2: KGHSH, LQKENI. CDR3 length: 14 residues. In DNA form, the CDR3 reads TGTGCCAGCTCAGAGGACAGGGGGCTCACTGAAGCTTTCTTT. Its protein product is CASSEDRGLTEAFF.

The rearrangement joins TRBV18 to TRBJ1-5; the D gene is possibly TRBD1 (5 bases). The CDR3 contains 14 residues. Germline CDR1 KGHSH, CDR2 LQKENI. V gave up 6 bases and J gave up 9 bases, with 18 bases separating them. The CDR3 reads CASSAGTGGPPQHF. Here the CDR3 DNA reads TGTGCCAGCTCCGCGGGGACGGGGGGACCGCCCCAGCATTTT.